Shown below are 22 T cell receptor beta chains from a single sample sequenced in a study of T cells after yellow fever vaccination. TCRdb recomputed calls from the 5' RACE reads with MiXCR, one row per CDR3 protein. This sample yields around 150,000 distinct CDR3 sequences, of which approximately 6.7% are seen a single time; 2.5% to 3% belongs to the top ten. Sequencing used CD4+ T cells sorted from PBMCs, obtained less than 6 days after the first yellow fever vaccination. These receptors all come from a man aged 18 to 30 who received the YFV17D yellow fever vaccine.

The chain links TRBV28 to TRBJ2-1, with D tentatively TRBD1 (5 bases). The CDR3 totals 17 residues. Germline CDR1 reads MDHEN; CDR2 reads SYDVKM. Trimming left V 2 bases short and J 2 bases short, with 16 bases between. The chain's CDR3 is CASSLRKSWGTYNEQFF. CDR3 DNA: TGTGCCAGCAGTTTACGTAAGAGCTGGGGCACCTACAATGAGCAGTTCTTC.

The chain combines TRBV6-5 with TRBJ1-2; D unclear. Trimming cost V 2 bases and J 10 bases, with 8 bases left between them. Germline V gives CDR1 MNHEY, CDR2 SVGAGI. This CDR3 spans 11 amino acids. The CDR3 spells CASSYADTYTF. In DNA, the CDR3 is TGTGCCAGCAGTTACGCAGATACCTACACCTTC.

This clonotype was observed at least ten times. The chain has TRBV7-2 and TRBJ1-1; 8 bases align to TRBD1. The CDR3 has 16 amino acids. Unmatched junction bases numbered 15, after V lost 2 bases and J lost 10 bases. Germline-derived CDR1 and CDR2 are SGHTA and FQGNSA. DNA of the CDR3: TGTGCCAGCAGCTTAAGGGCAGGGGGCGCGGGAACCGTAGCTTTCTTT. Translating gives CASSLRAGGAGTVAFF.

This clonotype was detected ten times or more. This rearrangement joins TRBV12-3 or TRBV12-4 to TRBJ2-2; 8 bases line up with TRBD1. After removal of 3 bases from V and 6 bases from J, the junction contained 3 bases not matched to a gene. The CDR3 is 14 amino acids. The CDR3 reads CASSFQGAAGELFF. Written as DNA, the CDR3 is TGTGCCAGCAGTTTCCAGGGGGCGGCCGGGGAGCTGTTTTTT.

This clonotype has ten or more counts. The CDR3 DNA follows: TGCGCCAGCAGCTTAATTCCGGACAGTACAGATACGCAGTATTTT. Translated, it gives CASSLIPDSTDTQYF. The chain recombines TRBV5-1 with TRBJ2-3; the D gene is possibly TRBD1 (6 bases). This CDR3 is built from 15 residues. V lost 2 bases and J lost 3, with 13 bases in between. Germline V gene data show CDR1 as SGHRS and CDR2 as YFSETQ.

In its sample, this clonotype was seen a few times. The chain uses TRBV5-1 and TRBJ2-3, with D tentatively TRBD1 (6 bases). Germline V gives CDR1 SGHRS, CDR2 YFSETQ. The CDR3 contains 15 residues. V gave up 2 bases and J gave up 5 bases, with 15 bases separating them. The CDR3 loop reads CASSLRGFGGDTQYF. CDR3 sequence (DNA): TGCGCCAGCAGCTTAAGGGGGTTCGGCGGAGATACGCAGTATTTT. Looking up the rest from reference TRBV5-1 and TRBJ2-3 gives the full variable domain: KAGVTQTPRYLIKTRGQQVTLSCSPISGHRSVSWYQQTPGQGLQFLFEYFSETQRNKGNFPGRFSGRQFSNSRSEMNVSTLELGDSALYLCASSLRGFGGDTQYFGPGTRLTVL.

The chain joins TRBV7-3 to TRBJ2-2; no reliable D call. This CDR3 contains 15 residues. The germline V gene encodes CDR1 SGHTA and CDR2 FQGTGA. V was clipped by 5 bases and J by 0 bases, with 10 bases between them. The CDR3, as DNA: TGTGCCAGCAGCCCCTCGAGAGCGAACACCGGGGAGCTGTTTTTT. As protein: CASSPSRANTGELFF.

This CDR3 is CASSKTGNRLTDTQYF. The CDR3 nucleotides are TGTGCCAGCAGCAAGACAGGGAACCGCCTCACAGATACGCAGTATTTT. The chain has TRBV7-9 and TRBJ2-3; 7 nucleotides line up with TRBD1. The CDR3 extends over 16 amino acids. J was trimmed by 2 bases and V by 5 bases; bases with no gene match: 10. Germline V gives CDR1 SEHNR, CDR2 FQNEAQ (reference sequence).

A few counts support this clonotype. The chain joins TRBV7-2 to TRBJ1-5; TRBD1 agrees at 8 bases. V dropped 6 bases and J dropped 3; count of bases not matched to a gene: 7. This CDR3 has 15 amino acids. CDR1 is SGHTA and CDR2 is FQGNSA in the germline V gene. CDR3 bases: TGTGCCAGCAGTTGGGGACAGGCGTACAATCAGCCCCAGCATTTT. As protein: CASSWGQAYNQPQHF.

This clonotype was counted at least ten times. The gene calls are TRBV7-3 and TRBJ2-3; a weak D match, TRBD2 (6 bases). The CDR3 is made up of 14 amino acids. The germline V gene encodes CDR1 SGHTA and CDR2 FQGTGA. Trimming shortened V by 5 bases and J by 1 base, and 10 bases separated the two germline ends. The CDR3 sequence: CASSPPGGTDTQYF. The CDR3 coding sequence is TGTGCCAGCAGCCCTCCGGGAGGCACAGATACGCAGTATTTT. Full variable domain (missing parts from reference TRBV7-3 and TRBJ2-3): GAGVSQTPSNKVTEKGKYVELRCDPISGHTALYWYRQSLGQGPEFLIYFQGTGAADDSGLPNDRFFAVRPEGSVSTLKIQRTERGDSAVYLCASSPPGGTDTQYFGPGTRLTVL.

This clonotype has ten or more counts. The chain combines TRBV18 with TRBJ2-5, with 8 bases matching TRBD2. With the DNA end fitting TRBJ2-1 better, the J assignment may be wrong. Germline V gene sequence: CDR1 KGHSH, CDR2 LQKENI. The CDR3 loop spans 17 amino acids. In DNA, the CDR3 is TGTGCCAGCTCGCTTTCCGGGACTAGGGCCTCCGGAGAGACCCAGTTCTTC. Translating gives CASSLSGTRASGETQFF.

The chain couples TRBV20-1 to TRBJ1-2, with TRBD1 matching over 8 bases. Per the germline V gene, CDR1 is DFQATT and CDR2 is SNEGSKA (reference sequence). V was clipped by 6 bases and J by 8 bases; unmatched bases: 14. The length of the CDR3 is 14 residues. The CDR3 protein is CSATPGTGGRGYTF. DNA for the CDR3: TGCAGTGCCACCCCGGGGACAGGTGGACGAGGCTACACCTTC.

This clonotype showed up many times. This chain joins TRBV7-9 and TRBJ1-3; D call uncertain. The CDR3 loop spans 13 amino acids. Germline assignment: CDR1 SEHNR and CDR2 FQNEAQ (reference sequence). V was trimmed by 5 bases and J by 0 bases, leaving 5 bases between them. CDR3 protein: CASSPNSGNTIYF. The CDR3 nucleotides read TGTGCCAGCAGCCCTAACTCTGGAAACACCATATATTTT.

The table lists this clonotype with many counts. V and J are TRBV20-1 and TRBJ2-7, with 9 bases fitting TRBD1. Germline V gene lookup returns CDR1 DFQATT and CDR2 SNEGSKA (reference sequence). With 6 bases clipped from V and 6 bases from J, the junction kept 12 bases outside the gene matches. The CDR3 spans 14 residues. The CDR3 loop is CSAPPPGQGPEQYF. As DNA, the CDR3 is TGCAGTGCGCCGCCTCCGGGACAGGGACCCGAGCAGTACTTC.

The sample holds many counts of this clonotype. V is TRBV4-1 and J is TRBJ1-4; D unresolved. With 3 bases removed from V and 0 bases from J, the gap between germline ends came to 11 bases. Germline V gene sequence: CDR1 MGHRA, CDR2 YSYEKL. The CDR3 length is 16 residues. CDR3 nucleotide sequence: TGCGCCAGCAGCCAGGCCGGGTATGCAACTAATGAAAAACTGTTTTTT. This gives the protein CASSQAGYATNEKLFF.

This chain links TRBV14 with TRBJ1-6; D is unclear. Germline V lookup: CDR1 SGHDN, CDR2 FVKESK. The CDR3 loop spans 15 amino acids. The V end lost 1 base, the J end lost 10 bases, and 14 bases lay between the germline ends. CDR3 bases: TGTGCCAGCAGCCAAGTAGGTCGATCGGCATCACCCCTCCACTTT. The encoded protein is CASSQVGRSASPLHF.

The table lists this clonotype with a few counts. J is TRBJ2-5 and V is TRBV20-1; TRBD2 aligns across 8 bases. The CDR3 runs 16 residues. After removal of 0 bases from V and 1 base from J, the junction contained 7 bases not matched to a gene. Germline V lookup: CDR1 DFQATT, CDR2 SNEGSKA (reference sequence). For the CDR3, the DNA is TGCAGTGCTAGAGATCTCTTTCGGGGGGGCCAAGAGACCCAGTACTTC. This translates into CSARDLFRGGQETQYF.

This chain connects TRBV12-3 or TRBV12-4 to TRBJ1-3; D is ambiguous. CDR3 size: 11 residues. The V end was cut by 6 bases, the J end by 9 bases, with 9 bases between. In nucleotides, the CDR3 is TGTGCCAGCAGCCTCCGGGGCACCATATATTTT. Translated: CASSLRGTIYF.

The chain is built from TRBV5-4 and TRBJ1-6; 8 bases match TRBD1. CDR1 is SGHNT and CDR2 is YYREEE in the germline V gene (reference sequence). The CDR3 is made up of 14 amino acids. Trimming at V came to 1 base and at J to 9 bases, leaving 3 bases not matched to a gene. The CDR3 DNA sequence: TGTGCCAGCAGCTTGCAGGGGGCGTCTTCACCCCTCCACTTT. Its translation is CASSLQGASSPLHF.

The CDR3 reads CASSGRVRQQGSGVYNEQFF. The CDR3 nucleotides are TGTGCCAGCAGTGGAAGGGTGAGGCAACAGGGTTCTGGGGTTTACAATGAGCAGTTCTTC. The chain joins TRBV2 to TRBJ2-1; TRBD1 might be the D (6 bases). V lost 4 bases and J 4 bases, leaving 29 bases between the germline ends. Germline values: CDR1 SNHLY, CDR2 FYNNEI. The CDR3 extends over 20 amino acids. Complete variable domain (other parts from reference TRBV2 and TRBJ2-1): EPEVTQTPSHQVTQMGQEVILRCVPISNHLYFYWYRQILGQKVEFLVSFYNNEISEKSEIFDDQFSVERPDGSNFTLKIRSTKLEDSAMYFCASSGRVRQQGSGVYNEQFFGPGTRLTVL.

This chain joins TRBV6-5 and TRBJ1-1, with 9 bases matching TRBD1. CDR1 is MNHEY and CDR2 is SVGAGI in the germline V gene. The V gene end was trimmed by 9 bases and the J gene end by 11 bases; junction bases not matched to a gene: 10. CDR3 length: 12 amino acids. The CDR3 loop reads CASRTGARPAFF. The CDR3 nucleotides are TGTGCCAGTAGGACAGGGGCGCGTCCGGCTTTCTTT.

This clonotype came up many times. The chain links TRBV5-1 to TRBJ2-1; no clear D gene. The germline gives CDR1 SGHRS, CDR2 YFSETQ. The V end was cut by 3 bases, the J end by 7 bases, with 11 bases between. The CDR3 is made up of 13 amino acids. CDR3 residues: CASSSQLRNEQFF. The CDR3 DNA reads as TGCGCCAGCAGCTCTCAACTACGGAATGAGCAGTTCTTC.